This T cell receptor (beta chain) derives from a study of OX40 agonist ivuxolimab in advanced cancers. Study-level background: Patients achieving partial responses numbered three: one hepatocellular carcinoma case and two cutaneous melanoma cases. The study, taken as a whole, reports: The investigators did not determine what antigen specificity the expanded peripheral T cells had. Relative to CD4+ cells, CD8+ T cells on average had more expanded clones.

V shed 6 bases and J shed 5 bases, with 14 bases lying between them. In germline, CDR1 is SNHLY, CDR2 FYNNEI. The CDR3 contains 13 residues. A word on this clone: The antigen is not known.

The repertoire was sequenced with immunoSEQ multiplex PCR; TCRdb's copy has only in-frame clones and lacks some. This table has 65,000 to 70,000 clones, 87% appearing once. The V gene is TRBV2, the J gene TRBJ2-7, with D possibly TRBD2 on 6 matching bases. The material sequenced was CD4+ or CD8+ T cells sorted from blood, taken in a trial of the OX40 agonist ivuxolimab. The receptor was derived from an adult with an advanced solid tumor such as melanoma, head and neck, liver or kidney cancer. The CDR3 reads CASSAGLGNEQYF. CDR3 DNA: TGTGCCAGCAGCGCGGGACTGGGAAACGAGCAGTACTTC.